The entry that follows covers one T cell receptor (beta chain) sequence. The CDR3 loop spans 12 amino acids. V gave up 2 bases and J gave up 4 bases, with 5 bases separating them. CDR1 is MDHEN and CDR2 is SYDVKM in the germline V gene. This specimen belongs to a study of blood T cell repertoires in COVID-19. Study background: Samples representing acute and convalescent COVID-19 were sourced from the United States, Italy and Spain. Sources were T cells, B-cell-depleted T cells, or PBMCs; the material itself was cDNA or gDNA.

Authors' methods: Using reference gene primer amplification, nucleated cell counts were estimated. Produced via immunoSEQ multiplex PCR; TCRdb's table is partial and in-frame only. V, J and clone size are those of that table, while D and trimming were read from the DNA. The table lists 200,000 or so clones, 70% to 90% of them singletons. The material sequenced was peripheral blood. The gene calls are TRBV28 and TRBJ1-2; no clear D gene. This receptor was identified in a middle-aged woman who had recovered from COVID-19. CDR3 in DNA: TGTGCCAGCAGTTTACCCGGCTATGGCTACACCTTC. This gives the protein CASSLPGYGYTF.